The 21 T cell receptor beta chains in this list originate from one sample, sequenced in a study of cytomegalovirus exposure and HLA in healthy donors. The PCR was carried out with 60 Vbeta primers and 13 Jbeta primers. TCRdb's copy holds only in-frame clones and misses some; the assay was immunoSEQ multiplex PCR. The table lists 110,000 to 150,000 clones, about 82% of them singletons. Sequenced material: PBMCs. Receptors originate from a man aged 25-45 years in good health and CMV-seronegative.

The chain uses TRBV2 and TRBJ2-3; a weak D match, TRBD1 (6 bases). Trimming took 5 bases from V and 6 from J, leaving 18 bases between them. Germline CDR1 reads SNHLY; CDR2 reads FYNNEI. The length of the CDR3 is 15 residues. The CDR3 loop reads CASSTQGPNRDTQYF. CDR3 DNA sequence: TGTGCCAGCAGTACGCAGGGGCCCAACCGGGATACGCAGTATTTT.

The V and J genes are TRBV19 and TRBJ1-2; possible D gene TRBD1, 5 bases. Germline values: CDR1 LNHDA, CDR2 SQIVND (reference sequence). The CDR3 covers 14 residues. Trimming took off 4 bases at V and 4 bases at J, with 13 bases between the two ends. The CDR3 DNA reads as TGTGCCAGTAGTACTTTAACGGGGGGCTATGGCTACACCTTC. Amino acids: CASSTLTGGYGYTF.

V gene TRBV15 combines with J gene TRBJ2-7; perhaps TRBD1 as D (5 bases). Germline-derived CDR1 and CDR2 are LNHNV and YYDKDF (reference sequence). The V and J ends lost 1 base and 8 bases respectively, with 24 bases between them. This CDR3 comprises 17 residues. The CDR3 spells CATSRATVADNIIKQYF. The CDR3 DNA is TGTGCCACCAGCAGAGCGACAGTGGCAGACAATATTATCAAGCAGTACTTC.

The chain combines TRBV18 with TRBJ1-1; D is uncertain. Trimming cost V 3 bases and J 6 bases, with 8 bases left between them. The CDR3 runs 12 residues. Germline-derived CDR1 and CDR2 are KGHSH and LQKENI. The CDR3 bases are TGTGCCAGCTCACCGGGCGTCCCTGAAGCTTTCTTT. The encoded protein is CASSPGVPEAFF.

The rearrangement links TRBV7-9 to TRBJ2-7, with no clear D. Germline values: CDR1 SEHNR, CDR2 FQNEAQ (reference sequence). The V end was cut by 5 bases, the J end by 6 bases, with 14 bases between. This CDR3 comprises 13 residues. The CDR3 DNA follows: TGTGCCAGCAGCCGGAGAATTGATAGCGAGCAGTACTTC. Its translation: CASSRRIDSEQYF.

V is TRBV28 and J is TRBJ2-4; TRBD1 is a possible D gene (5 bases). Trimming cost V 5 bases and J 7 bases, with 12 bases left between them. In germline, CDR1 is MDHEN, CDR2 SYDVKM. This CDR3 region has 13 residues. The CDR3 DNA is TGTGCCAGCAGTGGCCAGGGTTCCAACATTCAGTACTTC. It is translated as CASSGQGSNIQYF.

CDR3 region: CASSIPGAKGETQYF. DNA of the CDR3: TGTGCCAGTAGTATCCCGGGAGCTAAGGGAGAGACCCAGTACTTC. This chain joins TRBV19 and TRBJ2-5, with D tentatively TRBD2 (6 bases). Germline loops: CDR1 LNHDA, CDR2 SQIVND (reference sequence). The V end lost 3 bases, the J end lost 4 bases, and 15 bases lay between the germline ends. This CDR3 is 15 amino acids long.

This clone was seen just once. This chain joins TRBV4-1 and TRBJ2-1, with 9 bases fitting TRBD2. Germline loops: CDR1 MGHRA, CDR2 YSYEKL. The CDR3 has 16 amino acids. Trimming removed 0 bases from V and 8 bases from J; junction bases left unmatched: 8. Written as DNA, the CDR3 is TGCGCCAGCAGCCAAGATGGCGGGGGGGCTATAGATGAGCAGTTCTTC. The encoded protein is CASSQDGGGAIDEQFF.

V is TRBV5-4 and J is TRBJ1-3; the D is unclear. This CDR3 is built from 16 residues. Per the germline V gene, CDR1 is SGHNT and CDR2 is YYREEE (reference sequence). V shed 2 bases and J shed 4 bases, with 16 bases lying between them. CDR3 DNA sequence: TGTGCCAGCAGCTTTGGCGCGGGGTACAGAGGAAACACCATATATTTT. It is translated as CASSFGAGYRGNTIYF.

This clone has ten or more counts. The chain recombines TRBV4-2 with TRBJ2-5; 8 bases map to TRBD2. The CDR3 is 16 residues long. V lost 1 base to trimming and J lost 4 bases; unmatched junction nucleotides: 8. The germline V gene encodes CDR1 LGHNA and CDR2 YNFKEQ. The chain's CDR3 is CASSQGGGTGGETQYF. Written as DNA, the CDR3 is TGTGCCAGCAGCCAAGGCGGGGGGACGGGCGGAGAGACCCAGTACTTC.

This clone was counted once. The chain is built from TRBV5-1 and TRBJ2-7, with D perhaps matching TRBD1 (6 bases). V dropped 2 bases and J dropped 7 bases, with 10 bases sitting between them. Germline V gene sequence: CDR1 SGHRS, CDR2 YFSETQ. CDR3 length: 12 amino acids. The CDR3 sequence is CASSFYQGEQYF. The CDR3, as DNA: TGCGCCAGCAGCTTTTATCAGGGGGAGCAGTACTTC.

The CDR3 is CASSQEGEQYF. CDR3 DNA sequence: TGTGCCAGCTCACAGGAGGGCGAGCAGTACTTC. The rearrangement links TRBV18 to TRBJ2-7, with D possibly TRBD2 on 6 matching bases. Trimming stripped 4 bases from V and 6 bases from J, with 7 bases between. This CDR3 contains 11 residues. Per the germline V gene, CDR1 is KGHSH and CDR2 is LQKENI. The variable domain in full, completed from reference TRBV18 and TRBJ2-7, reads NAGVMQNPRHLVRRRGQEARLRCSPMKGHSHVYWYRQLPEEGLKFMVYLQKENIIDESGMPKERFSAEFPKEGPSILRIQQVVRGDSAAYFCASSQEGEQYFGPGTRLTVT.

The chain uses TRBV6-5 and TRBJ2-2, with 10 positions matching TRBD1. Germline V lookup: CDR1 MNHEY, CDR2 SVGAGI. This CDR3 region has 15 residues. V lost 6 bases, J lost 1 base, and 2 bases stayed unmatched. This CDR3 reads CASRRTGGNTGELFF. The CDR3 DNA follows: TGTGCCAGCAGACGGACAGGGGGGAACACCGGGGAGCTGTTTTTT.

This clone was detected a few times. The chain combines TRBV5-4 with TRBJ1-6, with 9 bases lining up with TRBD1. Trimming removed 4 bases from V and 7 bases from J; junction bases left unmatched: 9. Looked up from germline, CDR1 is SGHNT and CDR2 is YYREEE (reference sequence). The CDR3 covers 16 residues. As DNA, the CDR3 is TGTGCCAGCAGCCTCGACAGGGGGGTTTCGAATTCACCCCTCCACTTT. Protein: CASSLDRGVSNSPLHF.

Here the CDR3 reads CASSSIDRGIFTGELFF. The CDR3, as DNA: TGTGCCAGCAGCTCCATAGACAGGGGGATCTTCACCGGGGAGCTGTTTTTT. The rearrangement links TRBV7-6 to TRBJ2-2; 9 positions agree with TRBD1. The CDR3 has 17 amino acids. V lost 4 bases and J lost 4; bases outside the gene matches: 10. CDR1 SGHVS and CDR2 FNYEAQ come from the germline V gene.

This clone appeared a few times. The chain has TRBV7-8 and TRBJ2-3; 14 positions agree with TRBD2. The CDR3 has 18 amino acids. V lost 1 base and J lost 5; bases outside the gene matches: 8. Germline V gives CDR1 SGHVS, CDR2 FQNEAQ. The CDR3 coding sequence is TGTGCCAGCAGCTTAGACACCGGGACTAGCGGGGGAGTAGATACGCAGTATTTT. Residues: CASSLDTGTSGGVDTQYF. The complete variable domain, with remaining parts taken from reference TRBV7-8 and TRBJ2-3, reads GAGVSQSPRYKVAKRGQDVALRCDPISGHVSLFWYQQALGQGPEFLTYFQNEAQLDKSGLPSDRFFAERPEGSVSTLKIQRTQQEDSAVYLCASSLDTGTSGGVDTQYFGPGTRLTVL.

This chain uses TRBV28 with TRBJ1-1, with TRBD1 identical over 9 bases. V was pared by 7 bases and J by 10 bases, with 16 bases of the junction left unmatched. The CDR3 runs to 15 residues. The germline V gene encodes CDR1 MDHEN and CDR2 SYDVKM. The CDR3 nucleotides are TGTGCCAGCAATAGACAGGGGGATTGGGGTTTAGTAGCTTTCTTT. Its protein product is CASNRQGDWGLVAFF.

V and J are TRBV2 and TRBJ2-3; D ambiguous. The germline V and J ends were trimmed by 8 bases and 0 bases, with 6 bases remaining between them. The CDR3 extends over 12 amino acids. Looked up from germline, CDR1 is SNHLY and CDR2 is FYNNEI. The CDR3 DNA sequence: TGTGCCAGCGGTGCTAGCACAGATACGCAGTATTTT. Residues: CASGASTDTQYF.

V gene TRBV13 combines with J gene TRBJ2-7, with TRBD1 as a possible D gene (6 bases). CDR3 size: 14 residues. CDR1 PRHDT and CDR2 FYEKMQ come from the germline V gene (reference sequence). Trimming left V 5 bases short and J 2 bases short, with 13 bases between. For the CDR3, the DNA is TGTGCCAGCAGCCCAGGACAGAGAACCTACGAGCAGTACTTC. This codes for CASSPGQRTYEQYF.

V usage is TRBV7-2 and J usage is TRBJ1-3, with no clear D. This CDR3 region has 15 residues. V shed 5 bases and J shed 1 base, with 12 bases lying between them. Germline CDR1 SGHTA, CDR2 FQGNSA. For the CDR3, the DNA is TGTGCCAGCAGCCCGAGGGATCTATCTGGAAACACCATATATTTT. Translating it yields CASSPRDLSGNTIYF.

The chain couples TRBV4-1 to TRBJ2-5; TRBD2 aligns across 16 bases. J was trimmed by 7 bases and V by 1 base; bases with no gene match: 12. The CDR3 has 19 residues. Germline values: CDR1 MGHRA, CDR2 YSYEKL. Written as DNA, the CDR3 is TGCGCCAGCAGCCAAGCCCTCCCCGGGACTAGCGGGGGGGTTACGACCCAGTACTTC. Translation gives CASSQALPGTSGGVTTQYF.